This T cell receptor (beta chain) was retrieved from a study of OX40 agonist ivuxolimab in advanced cancers. Overall study context: While on treatment, patients had intravenous ivuxolimab at 0.01 to 10 mg/kg every 2 weeks.

Clones were sequenced by immunoSEQ multiplex PCR, and TCRdb holds only the in-frame ones, with some missing. The table records about 88,000 clones, 80% to 90% of them present only once. From germline, CDR1 is DFQATT and CDR2 SNEGSKA (reference sequence). The ends lost 4 bases at V and 12 bases at J; junction bases unmatched: 6. This CDR3 has 11 residues. It was autoimmune disease history or systemic immunosuppression that excluded patients. Blood sampling took place at baseline, cycle 4 day 1, and cycle 7 day 1. This rearrangement joins TRBV20-1 to TRBJ2-1; TRBD1 aligns across 7 bases. Sequenced here: CD4+ or CD8+ T cells sorted from blood, sampled in a trial of the OX40 agonist ivuxolimab. The source is an adult with an advanced solid tumor such as melanoma, head and neck, liver or kidney cancer. CDR3 DNA: TGCAGTGCTATACAGGGGTTCCGGCAGTTCTTC. The encoded protein is CSAIQGFRQFF.